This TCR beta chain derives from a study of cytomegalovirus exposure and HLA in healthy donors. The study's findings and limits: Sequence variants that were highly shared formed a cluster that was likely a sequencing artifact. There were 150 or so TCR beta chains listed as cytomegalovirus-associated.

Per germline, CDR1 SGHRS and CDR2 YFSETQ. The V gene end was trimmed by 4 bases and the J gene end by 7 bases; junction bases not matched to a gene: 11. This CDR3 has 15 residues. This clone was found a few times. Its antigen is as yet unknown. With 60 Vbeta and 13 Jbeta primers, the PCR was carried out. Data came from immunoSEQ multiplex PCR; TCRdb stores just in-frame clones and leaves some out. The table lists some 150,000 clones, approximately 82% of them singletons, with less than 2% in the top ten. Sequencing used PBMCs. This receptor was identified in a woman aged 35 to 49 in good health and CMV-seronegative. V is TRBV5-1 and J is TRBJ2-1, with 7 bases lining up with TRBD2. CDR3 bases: TGCGCCAGCAGCGTGGGTGGCGGGAGATTAAATGAGCAGTTCTTC. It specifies CASSVGGGRLNEQFF.